This passage covers 7 T cell receptor beta chains from one sample sequenced in a study of blood T cells in healthy people across ages. It was with a sample-barcoded 5' primer and a J-beta primer mix that a second PCR of roughly 6 to 12 cycles was run. TCRdb re-derived calls from the 5' RACE reads in MiXCR, one entry per CDR3 protein. In the table there are about 750,000 distinct CDR3 sequences, about 53% of which are singletons. Sequenced material: blood. Source of these receptors: a man of 80 years or more in good health.

This clonotype was seen just once. The V call is TRBV2, the J call TRBJ2-5; D is possibly TRBD2 (6 bases). Germline CDR1 reads SNHLY; CDR2 reads FYNNEI. This CDR3 is built from 17 residues. V gave up 3 bases and J gave up 2 bases, with 19 bases separating them. The CDR3 here is CASSDWLGIGRQETQYF. Written as DNA, the CDR3 is TGTGCCAGCAGTGATTGGCTAGGGATCGGGAGACAAGAGACCCAGTACTTC.

Notes on this clonotype: Mismatch with germline at one junction end may stem from a read error. V is TRBV10-3 and J is TRBJ2-6, with D perhaps matching TRBD1 (6 bases). Per the germline V gene, CDR1 is ENHRY and CDR2 is SYGVKD. The CDR3 length is 14 residues. CDR3 DNA: TGTGCCATTAGTGCAGGGGACGGGGCCAACGTCCTGACTTTC. Translating it yields CAISAGDGANVLTF.

In this sample, this clonotype turned up a few times. The rearrangement joins TRBV29-1 to TRBJ1-2; D is ambiguous. The CDR3 has 14 residues. Between the trimmed V and J ends, which lost 3 bases and 4 bases, there was a span of 15 bases. The germline gives CDR1 SQVTM, CDR2 ANQGSEA. The CDR3 loop is CSVDHRAGIYGYTF. The CDR3 nucleotides are TGCAGCGTTGATCACCGGGCAGGTATCTATGGCTACACCTTC. Full variable domain (outside the CDR3, taken from reference TRBV29-1 and TRBJ1-2): SAVISQKPSRDICQRGTSLTIQCQVDSQVTMMFWYRQQPGQSLTLIATANQGSEATYESGFVIDKFPISRPNLTFSTLTVSNMSPEDSSIYLCSVDHRAGIYGYTFGSGTRLTVV.

This chain uses TRBV5-1 with TRBJ2-1; 9 positions agree with TRBD1. V gave up 3 bases and J gave up 5 bases; unmatched junction bases: 9. There are 16 residues in the CDR3. Per germline, CDR1 SGHRS and CDR2 YFSETQ. DNA of the CDR3: TGCGCCAGCAGCTGGGCGGGACAGGGAGCCCACAATGAGCAGTTCTTC. Translating gives CASSWAGQGAHNEQFF.

This clonotype was seen only a few times. V gene TRBV6-2 or TRBV6-3 combines with J gene TRBJ2-3, with 8 bases matching TRBD2. With V trimmed by 2 bases and J by 4 bases, 8 bases remained unmatched. Germline CDR1 is MNHEY and CDR2 is SVGEGT. The CDR3 has 16 residues. The CDR3 region is CASSYGAGGGPDTQYF. DNA of the CDR3: TGTGCCAGCAGTTACGGGGCGGGAGGTGGCCCAGATACGCAGTATTTT.

The chain recombines TRBV21-1 with TRBJ1-6. TRBV21-1 is annotated as a pseudogene. This CDR3 comprises 18 residues. In DNA, the CDR3 is TGTGCCAGCAGCAACCGCTCTTCTCCGAGCTCCTATAATTCACCCCTCCACTTT. Translation: CASSNRSSPSSYNSPLHF.

This chain links TRBV7-9 with TRBJ2-7, with 8 bases identical to TRBD2. The CDR3 length is 20 residues. The J segment lost 1 base and the V segment lost 3 bases, leaving 20 bases of the junction unmatched. CDR1 is SEHNR and CDR2 is FQNEAQ in the germline V gene (reference sequence). The CDR3 DNA reads TGTGCCAGCAGCTTGCTACAAGGGGCTAGCGGGCCTTTCATATCCTACGAGCAGTACTTC. Translating it yields CASSLLQGASGPFISYEQYF.